These 17 T cell receptor beta chains share one sample of origin, sequenced in a study of cytomegalovirus exposure and HLA in healthy donors. The PCR contained 60 Vbeta and 13 Jbeta primers. Some clones are missing from TCRdb's copy, which holds only in-frame ones; the method was immunoSEQ multiplex PCR. This table holds about 140,000 clones, under 75% found once. Sequencing used PBMCs. These receptor sequences come from a woman aged 40 to 50 in good health and CMV-seronegative.

The chain joins TRBV5-1 to TRBJ2-6, with TRBD1 matching over 11 bases. The CDR3 sequence is 18 residues long. Germline loops: CDR1 SGHRS, CDR2 YFSETQ. After removal of 4 bases from V and 0 bases from J, the junction contained 6 bases not matched to a gene. The CDR3: CASSAGTGGNSGANVLTF. Written as DNA, the CDR3 is TGCGCCAGCAGCGCTGGGACAGGGGGGAACTCTGGGGCCAACGTCCTGACTTTC.

The rearrangement uses TRBV5-1 and TRBJ1-1; 7 positions agree with TRBD1. Trimming removed 4 bases from V and 3 bases from J; junction bases left unmatched: 15. The length of the CDR3 is 17 residues. Germline V lookup: CDR1 SGHRS, CDR2 YFSETQ. In DNA form, the CDR3 reads TGCGCCAGCAGCATTCTGAGACAGGGAATGGATTACACTGAAGCTTTCTTT. Translating it yields CASSILRQGMDYTEAFF.

The chain couples TRBV4-1 to TRBJ1-1, with TRBD1 as a possible D gene (6 bases). The CDR3 totals 15 residues. V lost 0 bases and J lost 4, with 12 bases in between. CDR1 is MGHRA, CDR2 YSYEKL, per germline. CDR3 amino acids: CASSQDRGPSTEAFF. In DNA form, the CDR3 reads TGCGCCAGCAGCCAAGACAGGGGCCCCAGCACTGAAGCTTTCTTT.

Only a few counts were recorded for this clone. The chain couples TRBV4-2 to TRBJ2-2; the match to TRBD1 covers 7 bases. The CDR3 totals 16 residues. V trimming: 0 bases; J trimming: 3 bases; junction bases outside the gene matches: 4. Germline V gene lookup returns CDR1 LGHNA and CDR2 YNFKEQ. In DNA form, the CDR3 reads TGTGCCAGCAGCCAAGAGAGGGACAGCTACACCGGGGAGCTGTTTTTT. Its translation is CASSQERDSYTGELFF.

CDR3 bases: TGTGCCAGCAGTCCCCCAGGGGGCGGGGGTTCCACTGAAGCTTTCTTT. Translating it yields CASSPPGGGGSTEAFF. This sequence joins TRBV28 and TRBJ1-1; 8 nucleotides align to TRBD1. CDR1 MDHEN and CDR2 SYDVKM come from the germline V gene. V was pared by 5 bases and J by 4 bases, with 12 bases of the junction left unmatched. The CDR3 sequence is 16 residues long.

The V call is TRBV7-3, the J call TRBJ1-1, with a possible D match to TRBD1 (5 bases). The CDR3 sequence is 14 residues long. The germline CDR1 and CDR2 sequences are SGHTA and FQGTGA. Trimming took off 5 bases at V and 3 bases at J, with 13 bases between the two ends. CDR3 loop: CASSVFGGDTEAFF. CDR3 nucleotides: TGTGCCAGCAGCGTCTTCGGGGGGGACACTGAAGCTTTCTTT.

This chain joins TRBV19 and TRBJ1-2, with no clear D. V lost 0 bases and J 0 bases, leaving 14 bases between the germline ends. This CDR3 is built from 17 residues. Germline values: CDR1 LNHDA, CDR2 SQIVND (reference sequence). CDR3 DNA: TGTGCCAGTAGTATAGATCCATCCCGGGAAGCTAACTATGGCTACACCTTC. Translating it yields CASSIDPSREANYGYTF.

This clone was found a few times. In DNA form, the CDR3 reads TGTGCCAGCAGCGCCTTGGGGGGTTCCGGGGAGCTGTTTTTT. This translates into CASSALGGSGELFF. The genes are TRBV2 and TRBJ2-2; weak D call: TRBD2 (6 bases). Germline V CDR1 and CDR2: SNHLY, FYNNEI. The CDR3 runs to 14 residues. V gave up 6 bases and J gave up 6 bases, with 14 bases separating them.

J is TRBJ2-1 and V is TRBV7-9; TRBD2 might be the D (6 bases). V was clipped by 5 bases and J by 4 bases, with 15 bases between them. This CDR3 comprises 15 residues. Germline-derived CDR1 and CDR2 are SEHNR and FQNEAQ (reference sequence). The CDR3 sequence: CASSPPRGLYNEQFF. The CDR3 DNA reads as TGTGCCAGCAGCCCCCCCCGGGGACTTTACAATGAGCAGTTCTTC.

In its sample, this clone was seen once. The chain combines TRBV5-8 with TRBJ1-2; TRBD1 agrees at 7 bases. Germline CDR1 SGHTS, CDR2 YDEGEE. The CDR3 sequence is 16 residues long. The junction had 13 bases not matched to a gene; V was cut back by 7 bases and J by 1 base. The CDR3 coding sequence is TGTGCCAGCGAGCAAGTGGACAGGAGGTTTAACTATGGCTACACCTTC. This sequence encodes CASEQVDRRFNYGYTF.

CDR3 nucleotides: TGCGCCAGCAGCTTGGTGCAGGCCCGCTTTGGCACTGAAGCTTTCTTT. It is translated as CASSLVQARFGTEAFF. The chain is built from TRBV5-1 and TRBJ1-1; D is undetermined. Trimming took off 0 bases at V and 4 bases at J, with 16 bases between the two ends. CDR3 length: 16 residues. The V gene's germline CDR1 is SGHRS and CDR2 YFSETQ.

V is TRBV11-3 and J is TRBJ1-1; a possible D gene is TRBD1 (5 bases). CDR3 length: 14 residues. The germline CDR1 and CDR2 sequences are SGHNT and YENEEA. V was clipped by 3 bases and J by 1 base, with 9 bases between them. The CDR3 region has the DNA TGTGCCAGCAGCTTTTCGCAGGGGAACACTGAAGCTTTCTTT. Its translation: CASSFSQGNTEAFF.

The chain uses TRBV28 and TRBJ1-2, with D possibly TRBD1 on 6 matching bases. The CDR3 runs to 13 residues. Germline values: CDR1 MDHEN, CDR2 SYDVKM. The V end was cut by 4 bases, the J end by 9 bases, with 15 bases between. The CDR3 here is CASSSQTGLSYTF. The DNA for the CDR3 is TGTGCCAGCAGTTCCCAGACAGGTCTAAGCTACACCTTC.

The CDR3 sequence: CASSLSGTNSYEQYF. CDR3 nucleotide sequence: TGCGCCAGCAGCTTGTCCGGGACTAACTCCTACGAGCAGTACTTC. This sequence joins TRBV5-1 and TRBJ2-7, with 7 bases that match TRBD2. Germline V lookup: CDR1 SGHRS, CDR2 YFSETQ. The CDR3 spans 15 residues. J lost 0 bases, V lost 1 base, and 4 bases had no gene match.

The chain recombines TRBV7-8 with TRBJ1-1; D gene ambiguous. The CDR3 consists of 13 residues. The V end lost 1 base, the J end lost 7 bases, and 10 bases lay between the germline ends. Germline assignment: CDR1 SGHVS and CDR2 FQNEAQ. The CDR3 here is CASSLEVAGEAFF. CDR3 coding DNA: TGTGCCAGCAGCTTAGAGGTGGCAGGTGAAGCTTTCTTT.

The rearrangement joins TRBV25-1 to TRBJ1-5; the D gene is possibly TRBD1 (6 bases). Trimming took 6 bases from V and 1 from J, leaving 13 bases between them. Per germline, CDR1 MGHDK and CDR2 SYGVNS. This CDR3 spans 15 amino acids. The CDR3 sequence: CASRVRGASNQPQHF. CDR3 nucleotide sequence: TGTGCCAGCAGGGTCCGGGGGGCAAGCAATCAGCCCCAGCATTTT.

The chain combines TRBV5-1 with TRBJ1-1; D is perhaps TRBD1 (5 bases). Trimming cost V 0 bases and J 1 base, with 13 bases left between them. The CDR3 totals 16 residues. Germline loops: CDR1 SGHRS, CDR2 YFSETQ. The CDR3 sequence: CASSLAPGLANTEAFF. In DNA, the CDR3 is TGCGCCAGCAGCTTGGCACCGGGACTGGCGAACACTGAAGCTTTCTTT.